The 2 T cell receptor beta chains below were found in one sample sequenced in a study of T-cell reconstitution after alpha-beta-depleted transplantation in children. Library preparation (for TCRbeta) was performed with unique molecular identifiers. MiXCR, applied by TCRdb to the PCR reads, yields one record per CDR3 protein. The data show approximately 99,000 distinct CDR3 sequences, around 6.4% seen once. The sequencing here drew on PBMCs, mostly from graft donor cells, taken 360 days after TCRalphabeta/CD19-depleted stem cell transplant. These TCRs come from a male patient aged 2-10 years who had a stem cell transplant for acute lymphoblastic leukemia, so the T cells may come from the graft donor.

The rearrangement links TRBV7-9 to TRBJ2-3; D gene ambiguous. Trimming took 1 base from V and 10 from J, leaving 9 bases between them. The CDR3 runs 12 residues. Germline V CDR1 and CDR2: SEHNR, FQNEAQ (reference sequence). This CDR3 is CASSLDYESQYF. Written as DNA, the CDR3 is TGTGCCAGCAGCTTAGACTACGAATCGCAGTATTTT.

The CDR3 coding sequence is TGTGCCAGCAGTTACGGTTCGGGGTCCGGCTTTGGCTACACCTTC. This gives the protein CASSYGSGSGFGYTF. The V call is TRBV6-5, the J call TRBJ1-2, with D hard to call. V shed 2 bases and J shed 7 bases, with 17 bases lying between them. This CDR3 contains 15 residues. Germline CDR1 is MNHEY and CDR2 is SVGAGI.